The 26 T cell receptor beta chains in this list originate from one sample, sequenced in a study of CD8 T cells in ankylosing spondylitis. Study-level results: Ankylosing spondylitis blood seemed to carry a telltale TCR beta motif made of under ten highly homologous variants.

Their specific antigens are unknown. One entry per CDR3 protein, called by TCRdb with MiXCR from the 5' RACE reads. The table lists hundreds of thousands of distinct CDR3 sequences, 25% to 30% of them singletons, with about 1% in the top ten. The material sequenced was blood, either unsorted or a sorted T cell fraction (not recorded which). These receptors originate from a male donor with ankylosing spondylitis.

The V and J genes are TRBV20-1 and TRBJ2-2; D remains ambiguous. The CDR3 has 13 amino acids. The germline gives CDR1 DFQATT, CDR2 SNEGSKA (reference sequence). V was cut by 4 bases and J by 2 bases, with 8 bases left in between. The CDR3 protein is CSATWSNTGELFF. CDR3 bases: TGCAGTGCTACTTGGTCCAACACCGGGGAGCTGTTTTTT.

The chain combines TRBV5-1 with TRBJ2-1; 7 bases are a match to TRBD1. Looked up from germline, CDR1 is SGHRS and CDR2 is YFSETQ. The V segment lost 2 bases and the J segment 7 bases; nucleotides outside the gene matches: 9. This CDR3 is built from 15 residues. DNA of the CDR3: TGCGCCAGCAGCTTAGCCGACAGGGATGGGAATGAGCAGTTCTTC. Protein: CASSLADRDGNEQFF.

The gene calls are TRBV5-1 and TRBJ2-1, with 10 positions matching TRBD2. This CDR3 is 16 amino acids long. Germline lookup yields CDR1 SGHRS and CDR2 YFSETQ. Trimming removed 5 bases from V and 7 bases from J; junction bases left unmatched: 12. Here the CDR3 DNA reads TGCGCCAGCAGTCCCACCCCGGCTAGCGGGAGTAATGAGCAGTTCTTC. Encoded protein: CASSPTPASGSNEQFF.

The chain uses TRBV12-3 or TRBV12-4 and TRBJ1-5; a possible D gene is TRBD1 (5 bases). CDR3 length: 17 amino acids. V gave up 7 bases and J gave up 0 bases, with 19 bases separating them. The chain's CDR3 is CASTPEGPDYSNQPQHF. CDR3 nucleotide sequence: TGTGCCAGCACCCCGGAGGGACCGGATTATAGCAATCAGCCCCAGCATTTT.

As DNA, the CDR3 is TGTGCCAGCAGCCCCAGGGCGGCAGGGAACACCGGGGAGCTGTTTTTT. Protein product: CASSPRAAGNTGELFF. The chain carries TRBV7-9 and TRBJ2-2, with a possible D match to TRBD1 (5 bases). V was cut by 5 bases and J by 1 base, with 14 bases left in between. Per germline, CDR1 SEHNR and CDR2 FQNEAQ (reference sequence). The CDR3 has 16 amino acids.

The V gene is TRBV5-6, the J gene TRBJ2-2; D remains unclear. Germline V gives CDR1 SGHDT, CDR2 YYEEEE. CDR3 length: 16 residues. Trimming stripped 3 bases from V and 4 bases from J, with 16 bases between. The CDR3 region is CASSYNFEVSTGELFF. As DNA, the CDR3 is TGTGCCAGCAGCTACAATTTTGAGGTCAGCACCGGGGAGCTGTTTTTT.

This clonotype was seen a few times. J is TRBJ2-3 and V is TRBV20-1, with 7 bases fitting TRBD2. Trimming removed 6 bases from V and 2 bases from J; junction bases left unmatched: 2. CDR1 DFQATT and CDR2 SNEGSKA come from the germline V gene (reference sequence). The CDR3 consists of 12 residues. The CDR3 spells CSAREDTDTQYF. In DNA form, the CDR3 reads TGCAGTGCCCGGGAGGACACAGATACGCAGTATTTT.

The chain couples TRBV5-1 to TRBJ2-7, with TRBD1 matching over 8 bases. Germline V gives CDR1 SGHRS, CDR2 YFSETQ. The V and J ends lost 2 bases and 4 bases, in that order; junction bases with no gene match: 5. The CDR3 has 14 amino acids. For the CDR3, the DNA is TGCGCCAGCAGCTTTGGGACAGGAATTTACGAGCAGTACTTC. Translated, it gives CASSFGTGIYEQYF.

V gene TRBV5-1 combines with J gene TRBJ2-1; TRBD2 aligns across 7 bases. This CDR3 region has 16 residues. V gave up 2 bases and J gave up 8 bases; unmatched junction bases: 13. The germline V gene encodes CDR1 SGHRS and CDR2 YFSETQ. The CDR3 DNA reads TGCGCCAGCAGCTTCTCGGCGGGAGTATCAGGTGATGAGCAGTTCTTC. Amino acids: CASSFSAGVSGDEQFF.

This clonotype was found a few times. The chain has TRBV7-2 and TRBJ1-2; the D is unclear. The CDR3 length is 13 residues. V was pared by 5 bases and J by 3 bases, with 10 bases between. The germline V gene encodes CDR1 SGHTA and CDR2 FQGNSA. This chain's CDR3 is CASSANRDYGYTF. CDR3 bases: TGTGCCAGCAGCGCCAACCGGGACTATGGCTACACCTTC. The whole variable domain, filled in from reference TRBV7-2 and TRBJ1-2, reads GAGVSQSPSNKVTEKGKDVELRCDPISGHTALYWYRQSLGQGLEFLIYFQGNSAPDKSGLPSDRFSAERTGGSVSTLTIQRTQQEDSAVYLCASSANRDYGYTFGSGTRLTVV.

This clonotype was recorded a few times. CDR3 nucleotides: TGTGCCAGCAGCTTTTACTACGAGCAGTACTTC. Protein sequence: CASSFYYEQYF. This rearrangement joins TRBV11-2 to TRBJ2-7, with unresolved D. Germline V lookup: CDR1 SGHAT, CDR2 FQNNGV. V was shortened by 3 bases and J by 3 bases, with 3 bases between the two germline ends. CDR3 size: 11 residues.

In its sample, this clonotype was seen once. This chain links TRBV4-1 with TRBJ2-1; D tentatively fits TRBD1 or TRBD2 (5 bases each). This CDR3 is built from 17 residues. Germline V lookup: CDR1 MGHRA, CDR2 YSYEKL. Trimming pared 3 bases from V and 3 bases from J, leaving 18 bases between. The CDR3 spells CASSHLSGPLGYNEQFF. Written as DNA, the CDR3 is TGCGCCAGCAGCCATTTATCGGGGCCGCTCGGCTACAATGAGCAGTTCTTC.

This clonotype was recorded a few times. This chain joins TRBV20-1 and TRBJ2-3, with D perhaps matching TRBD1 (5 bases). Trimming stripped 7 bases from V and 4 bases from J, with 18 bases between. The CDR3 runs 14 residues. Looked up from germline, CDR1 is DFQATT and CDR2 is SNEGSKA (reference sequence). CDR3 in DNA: TGCAGTGGCAGCGTCGACATCAGGGCAGATACGCAGTATTTT. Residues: CSGSVDIRADTQYF.

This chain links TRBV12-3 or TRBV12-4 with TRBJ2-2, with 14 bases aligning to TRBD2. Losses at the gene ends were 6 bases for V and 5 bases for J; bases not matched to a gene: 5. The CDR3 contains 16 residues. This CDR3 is CASRGLAGVYTGELFF. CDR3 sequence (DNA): TGTGCCAGCAGGGGACTAGCGGGAGTATATACCGGGGAGCTGTTTTTT.

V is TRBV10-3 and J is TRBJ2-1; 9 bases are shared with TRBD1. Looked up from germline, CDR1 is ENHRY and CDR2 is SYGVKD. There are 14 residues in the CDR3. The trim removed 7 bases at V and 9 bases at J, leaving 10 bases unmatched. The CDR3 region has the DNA TGTGCCATCAATGCCGGACAGGGGCGGGGTGAGCAGTTCTTC. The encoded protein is CAINAGQGRGEQFF.

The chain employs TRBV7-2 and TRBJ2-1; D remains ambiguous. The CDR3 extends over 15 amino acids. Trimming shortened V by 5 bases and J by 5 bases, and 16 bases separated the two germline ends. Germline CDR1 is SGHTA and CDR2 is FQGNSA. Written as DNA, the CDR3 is TGTGCCAGCAGCCCCGAAGTCTGGGGTGACAATGAGCAGTTCTTC. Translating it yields CASSPEVWGDNEQFF.

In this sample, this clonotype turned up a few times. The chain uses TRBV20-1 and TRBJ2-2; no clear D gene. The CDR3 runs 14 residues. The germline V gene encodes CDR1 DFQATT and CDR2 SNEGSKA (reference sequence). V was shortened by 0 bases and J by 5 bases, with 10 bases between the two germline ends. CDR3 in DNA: TGCAGTGCTAGAGATTACAGACAAACCGGGGAGCTGTTTTTT. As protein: CSARDYRQTGELFF.

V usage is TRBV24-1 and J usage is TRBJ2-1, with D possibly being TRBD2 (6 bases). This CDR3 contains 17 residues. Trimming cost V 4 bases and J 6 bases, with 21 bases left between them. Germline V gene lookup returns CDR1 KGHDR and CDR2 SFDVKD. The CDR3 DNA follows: TGTGCCACCAGTGAGGGGGGTATCCCCGTGAATCTCAATGAGCAGTTCTTC. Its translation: CATSEGGIPVNLNEQFF.

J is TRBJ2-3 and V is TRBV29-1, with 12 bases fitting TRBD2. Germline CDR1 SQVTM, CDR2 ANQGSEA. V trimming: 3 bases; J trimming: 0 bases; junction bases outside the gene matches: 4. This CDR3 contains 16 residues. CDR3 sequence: CSVDSSGRVSTDTQYF. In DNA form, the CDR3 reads TGCAGCGTTGATTCTAGCGGGAGGGTTAGCACAGATACGCAGTATTTT.

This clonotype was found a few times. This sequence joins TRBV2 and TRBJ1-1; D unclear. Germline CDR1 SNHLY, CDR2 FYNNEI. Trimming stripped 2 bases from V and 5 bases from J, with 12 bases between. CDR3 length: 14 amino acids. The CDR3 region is CASSETGLDTEAFF. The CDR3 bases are TGTGCCAGCAGTGAAACGGGGTTGGATACTGAAGCTTTCTTT.

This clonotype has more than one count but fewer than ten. The CDR3 loop reads CASSRGTALYNEQFF. DNA of the CDR3: TGTGCCAGCAGTCGCGGGACAGCCCTATACAATGAGCAGTTCTTC. This chain joins TRBV12-3 or TRBV12-4 and TRBJ2-1, with D possibly matching TRBD1 (7 bases). The V end lost 5 bases, the J end lost 4 bases, and 15 bases lay between the germline ends. The CDR3 is made up of 15 amino acids.

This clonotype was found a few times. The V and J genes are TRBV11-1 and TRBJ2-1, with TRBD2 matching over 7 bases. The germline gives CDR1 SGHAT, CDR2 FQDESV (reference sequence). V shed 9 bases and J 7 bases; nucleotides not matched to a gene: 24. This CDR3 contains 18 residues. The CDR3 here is CASRAWMASGGRGNEQFF. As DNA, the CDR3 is TGTGCCAGTCGGGCCTGGATGGCTAGCGGAGGAAGAGGGAATGAGCAGTTCTTC.

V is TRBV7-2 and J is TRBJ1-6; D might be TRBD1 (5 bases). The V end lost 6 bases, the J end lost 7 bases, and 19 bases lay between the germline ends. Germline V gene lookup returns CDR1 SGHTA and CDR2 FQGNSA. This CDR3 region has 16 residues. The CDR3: CASRSSRDGLNSPLHF. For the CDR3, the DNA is TGTGCCAGCAGATCCTCGAGGGACGGCCTGAATTCACCCCTCCACTTT.

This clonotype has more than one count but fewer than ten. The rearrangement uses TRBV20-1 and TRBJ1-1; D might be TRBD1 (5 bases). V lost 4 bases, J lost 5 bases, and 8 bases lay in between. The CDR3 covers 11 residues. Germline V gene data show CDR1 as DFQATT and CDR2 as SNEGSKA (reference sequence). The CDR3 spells CSAKGRTEAFF. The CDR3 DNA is TGCAGTGCTAAGGGGAGAACTGAAGCTTTCTTT.

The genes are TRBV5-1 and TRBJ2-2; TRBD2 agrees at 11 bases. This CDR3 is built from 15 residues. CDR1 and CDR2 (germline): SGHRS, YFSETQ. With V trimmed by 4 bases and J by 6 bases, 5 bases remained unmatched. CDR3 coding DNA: TGCGCCAGCAGCCCACTAGCGGGAGTCCCCGGGGAGCTGTTTTTT. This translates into CASSPLAGVPGELFF.

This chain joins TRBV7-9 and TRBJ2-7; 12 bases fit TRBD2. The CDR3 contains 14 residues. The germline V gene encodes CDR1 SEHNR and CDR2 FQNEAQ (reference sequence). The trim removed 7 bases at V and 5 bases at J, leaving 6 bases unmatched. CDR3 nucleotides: TGTGCCAGCACCCTAGCGGGAGGGACCCACGAGCAGTACTTC. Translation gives CASTLAGGTHEQYF.